The T cell receptor (beta chain) under discussion was sequenced for a study of T cell repertoires in cytomegalovirus infection. Study overall: Public signatures in TCR beta pointed to CMV infection and matching HLA type.

Germline CDR1 reads SQVTM; CDR2 reads ANQGSEA. Trimming pared 1 base from V and 1 base from J, leaving 1 base between. This CDR3 comprises 12 residues. In TCRdb, the reads were re-called with MiXCR into one record per CDR3 protein. The top ten hold 15% to 20% of the sample, which has about 230,000 distinct CDR3 sequences, roughly 22% seen once. This clonotype originated in a human donor in good health (CMV status not recorded). Some clones in this sample may be carry-over from other donors' samples. V and J are TRBV29-1 and TRBJ2-2; D is unresolved. Sequenced sample: CD8+ T cells from PBMCs. The CDR3 protein is CSVEGNTGELFF. CDR3 nucleotide sequence: TGCAGCGTTGAAGGGAACACCGGGGAGCTGTTTTTT.